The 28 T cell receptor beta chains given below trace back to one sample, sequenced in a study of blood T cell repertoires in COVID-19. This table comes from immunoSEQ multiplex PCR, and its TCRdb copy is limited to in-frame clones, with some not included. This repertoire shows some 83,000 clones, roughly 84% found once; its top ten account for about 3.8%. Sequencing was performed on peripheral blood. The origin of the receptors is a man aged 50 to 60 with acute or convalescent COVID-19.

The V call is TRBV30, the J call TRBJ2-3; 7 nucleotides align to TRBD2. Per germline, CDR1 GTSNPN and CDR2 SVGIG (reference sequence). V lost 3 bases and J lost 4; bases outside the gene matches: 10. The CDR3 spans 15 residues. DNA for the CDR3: TGTGCCTGGAGCGCGCGGGACTATTTGCCAGATACGCAGTATTTT. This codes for CAWSARDYLPDTQYF.

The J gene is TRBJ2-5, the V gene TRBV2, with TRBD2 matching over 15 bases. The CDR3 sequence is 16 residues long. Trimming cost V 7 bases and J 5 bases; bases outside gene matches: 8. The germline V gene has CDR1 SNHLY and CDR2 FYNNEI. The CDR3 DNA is TGTGCCAGCACTGGACTAGCGGGGGGGATGAAGGAGACCCAGTACTTC. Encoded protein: CASTGLAGGMKETQYF.

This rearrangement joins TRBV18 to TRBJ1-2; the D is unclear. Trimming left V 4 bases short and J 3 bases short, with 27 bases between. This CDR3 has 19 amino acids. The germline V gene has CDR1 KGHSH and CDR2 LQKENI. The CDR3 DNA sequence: TGTGCCAGCTCACTAGGGCTAGACCAGTGGAGGCTGCGGGACTATGGCTACACCTTC. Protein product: CASSLGLDQWRLRDYGYTF.

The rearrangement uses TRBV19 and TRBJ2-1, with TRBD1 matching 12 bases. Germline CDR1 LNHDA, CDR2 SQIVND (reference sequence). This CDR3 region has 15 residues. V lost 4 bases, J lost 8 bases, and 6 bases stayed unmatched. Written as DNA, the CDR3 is TGTGCCAGTAGTACGGGACAGGGGGCGTTCGATGAGCAGTTCTTC. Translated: CASSTGQGAFDEQFF. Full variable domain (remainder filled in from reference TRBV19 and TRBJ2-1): DGGITQSPKYLFRKEGQNVTLSCEQNLNHDAMYWYRQDPGQGLRLIYYSQIVNDFQKGDIAEGYSVSREKKESFPLTVTSAQKNPTAFYLCASSTGQGAFDEQFFGPGTRLTVL.

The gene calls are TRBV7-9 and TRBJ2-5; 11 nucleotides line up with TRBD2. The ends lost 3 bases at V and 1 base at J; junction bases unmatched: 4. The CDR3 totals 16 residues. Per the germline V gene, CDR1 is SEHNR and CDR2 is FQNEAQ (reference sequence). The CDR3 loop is CASSFTSGGPQETQYF. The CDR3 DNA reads TGTGCCAGCAGCTTCACTAGCGGGGGCCCCCAAGAGACCCAGTACTTC.

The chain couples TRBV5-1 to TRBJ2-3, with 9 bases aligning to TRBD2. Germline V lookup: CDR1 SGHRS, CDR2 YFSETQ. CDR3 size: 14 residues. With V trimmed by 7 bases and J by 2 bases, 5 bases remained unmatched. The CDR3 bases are TGCGCCAGCGGTAGCGGGGGCAACACAGATACGCAGTATTTT. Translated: CASGSGGNTDTQYF.

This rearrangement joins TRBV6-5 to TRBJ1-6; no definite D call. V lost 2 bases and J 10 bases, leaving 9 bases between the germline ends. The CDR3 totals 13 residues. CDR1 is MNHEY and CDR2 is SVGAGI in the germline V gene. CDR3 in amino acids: CASSYGPQSPLHF. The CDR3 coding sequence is TGTGCCAGCAGTTACGGTCCACAGTCACCCCTCCACTTT.

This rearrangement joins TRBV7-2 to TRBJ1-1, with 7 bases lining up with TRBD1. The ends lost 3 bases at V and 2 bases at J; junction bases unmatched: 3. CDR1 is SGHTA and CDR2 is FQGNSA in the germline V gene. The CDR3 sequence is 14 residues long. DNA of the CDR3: TGTGCCAGCAGCTTCCGGGACAGCAACACTGAAGCTTTCTTT. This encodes CASSFRDSNTEAFF.

The CDR3: CASSQGLKSEVYF. CDR3 bases: TGTGCCAGCAGCCAAGGACTCAAAAGCGAAGTGTACTTC. The rearrangement links TRBV3-1 (or the pseudogene TRBV3-2) to TRBJ2-7; D uncertain. The ends were cut back, 1 base at V and 12 bases at J, with 16 bases in the middle. The CDR3 runs to 13 residues. Germline V gene data show CDR1 as LGHDT and CDR2 as YNNKEL (reference sequence).

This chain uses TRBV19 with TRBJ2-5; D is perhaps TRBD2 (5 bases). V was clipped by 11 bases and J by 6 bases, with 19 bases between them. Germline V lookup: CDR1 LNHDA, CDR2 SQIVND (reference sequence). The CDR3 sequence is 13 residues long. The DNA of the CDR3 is TGTGCCGCCTCCCCAGCCGGGGTGAAGACCCAGTACTTC. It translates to CAASPAGVKTQYF. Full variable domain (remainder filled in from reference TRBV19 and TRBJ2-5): DGGITQSPKYLFRKEGQNVTLSCEQNLNHDAMYWYRQDPGQGLRLIYYSQIVNDFQKGDIAEGYSVSREKKESFPLTVTSAQKNPTAFYLCAASPAGVKTQYFGPGTRLLVL.

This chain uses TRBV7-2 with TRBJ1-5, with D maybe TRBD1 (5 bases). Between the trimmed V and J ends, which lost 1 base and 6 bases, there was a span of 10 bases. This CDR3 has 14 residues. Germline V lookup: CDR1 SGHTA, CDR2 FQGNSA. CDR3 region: CASSLVGGAQPQHF. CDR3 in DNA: TGTGCCAGCAGCTTAGTAGGTGGGGCTCAGCCCCAGCATTTT. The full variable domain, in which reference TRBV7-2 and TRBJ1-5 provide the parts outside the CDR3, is GAGVSQSPSNKVTEKGKDVELRCDPISGHTALYWYRQSLGQGLEFLIYFQGNSAPDKSGLPSDRFSAERTGGSVSTLTIQRTQQEDSAVYLCASSLVGGAQPQHFGDGTRLSIL.

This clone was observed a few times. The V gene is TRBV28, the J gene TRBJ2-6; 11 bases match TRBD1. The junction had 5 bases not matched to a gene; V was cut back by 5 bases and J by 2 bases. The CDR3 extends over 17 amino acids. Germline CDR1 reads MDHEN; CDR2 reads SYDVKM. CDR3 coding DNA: TGTGCCAGCAGTCCGGGACAGGGGGTAACTGGGGCCAACGTCCTGACTTTC. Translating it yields CASSPGQGVTGANVLTF.

Here the CDR3 DNA reads TGTGCCAGCAGATCAGCGGGGGTCGGTTTACGAGATACGCAGTATTTT. This sequence encodes CASRSAGVGLRDTQYF. The rearrangement joins TRBV28 to TRBJ2-3, with 8 bases fitting TRBD2. The CDR3 is 16 residues long. V shed 6 bases and J 5 bases; nucleotides not matched to a gene: 13. Germline values: CDR1 MDHEN, CDR2 SYDVKM.

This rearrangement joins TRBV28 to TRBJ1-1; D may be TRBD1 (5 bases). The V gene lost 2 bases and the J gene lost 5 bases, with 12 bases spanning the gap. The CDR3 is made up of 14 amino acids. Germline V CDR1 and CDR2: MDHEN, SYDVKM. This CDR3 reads CASSLAGGRTEAFF. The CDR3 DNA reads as TGTGCCAGCAGTTTAGCGGGGGGGAGGACTGAAGCTTTCTTT.

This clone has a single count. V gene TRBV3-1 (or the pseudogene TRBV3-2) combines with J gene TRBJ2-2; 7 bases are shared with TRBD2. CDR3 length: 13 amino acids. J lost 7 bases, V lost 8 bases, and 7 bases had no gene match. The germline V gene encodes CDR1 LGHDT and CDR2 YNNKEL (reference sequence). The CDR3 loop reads CASWEGQSGELFF. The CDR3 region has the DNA TGTGCCAGCTGGGAGGGGCAGAGCGGGGAGCTGTTTTTT.

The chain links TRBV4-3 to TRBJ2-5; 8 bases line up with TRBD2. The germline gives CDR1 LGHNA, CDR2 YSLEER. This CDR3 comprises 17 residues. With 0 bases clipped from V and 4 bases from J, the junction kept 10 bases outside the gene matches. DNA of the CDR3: TGCGCCAGCAGCCAAGAGCGCTCCGGGGGGGCGTCAGAGACCCAGTACTTC. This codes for CASSQERSGGASETQYF.

The CDR3 bases are TGTGCCAGCAGCTTATTTCTCCGGGACTTTCCCACCGGGGAGCTGTTTTTT. Translated: CASSLFLRDFPTGELFF. The chain joins TRBV7-8 to TRBJ2-2; possible D gene TRBD2, 6 bases. The V end was cut by 2 bases, the J end by 4 bases, with 17 bases between. The length of the CDR3 is 17 residues. Germline V gene sequence: CDR1 SGHVS, CDR2 FQNEAQ.

Here the CDR3 DNA reads TGTGCCAGCAGCGACAGGGAGGAGGATGAGCAGTTCTTC. Its protein product is CASSDREEDEQFF. This chain connects TRBV6-2 or TRBV6-3 to TRBJ2-1, with D maybe TRBD1 (7 bases). The germline V and J ends were trimmed by 6 bases and 8 bases, with 14 bases remaining between them. Germline V gene data show CDR1 as MNHEY and CDR2 as SVGEGT. The CDR3 contains 13 residues.

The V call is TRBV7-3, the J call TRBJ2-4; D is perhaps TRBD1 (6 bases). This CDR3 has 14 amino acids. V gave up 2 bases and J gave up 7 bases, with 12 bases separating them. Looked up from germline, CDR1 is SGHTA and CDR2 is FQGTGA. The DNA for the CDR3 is TGTGCCAGCAGCTTAGGGCAGGGGAGTAACATTCAGTACTTC. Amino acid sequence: CASSLGQGSNIQYF.

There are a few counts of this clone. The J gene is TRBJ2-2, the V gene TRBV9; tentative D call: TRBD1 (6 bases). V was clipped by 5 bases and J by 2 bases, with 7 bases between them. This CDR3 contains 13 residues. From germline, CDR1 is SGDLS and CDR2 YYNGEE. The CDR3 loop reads CASRGANTGELFF. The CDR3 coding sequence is TGTGCCAGCAGGGGGGCTAACACCGGGGAGCTGTTTTTT.

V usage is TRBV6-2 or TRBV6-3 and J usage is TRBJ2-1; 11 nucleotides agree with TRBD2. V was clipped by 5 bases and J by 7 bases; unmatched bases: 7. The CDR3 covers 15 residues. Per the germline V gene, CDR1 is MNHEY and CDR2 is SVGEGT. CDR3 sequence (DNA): TGTGCCAGCAGTGTAGCGGGGGGGCTTCGGAATGAGCAGTTCTTC. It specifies CASSVAGGLRNEQFF.

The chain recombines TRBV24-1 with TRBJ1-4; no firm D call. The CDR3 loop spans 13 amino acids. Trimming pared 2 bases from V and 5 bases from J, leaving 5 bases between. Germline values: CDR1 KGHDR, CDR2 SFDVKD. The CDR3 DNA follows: TGTGCCACCAGTGATTGGCAGAATGAAAAACTGTTTTTT. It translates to CATSDWQNEKLFF.

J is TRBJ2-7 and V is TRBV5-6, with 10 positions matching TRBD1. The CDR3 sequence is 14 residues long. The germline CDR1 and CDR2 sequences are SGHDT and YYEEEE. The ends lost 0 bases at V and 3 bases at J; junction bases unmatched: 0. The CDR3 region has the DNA TGTGCCAGCAGCTTGGGGACAGGGGGCTACGAGCAGTACTTC. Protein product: CASSLGTGGYEQYF. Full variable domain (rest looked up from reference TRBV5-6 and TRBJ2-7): DAGVTQSPTHLIKTRGQQVTLRCSPKSGHDTVSWYQQALGQGPQFIFQYYEEEERQRGNFPDRFSGHQFPNYSSELNVNALLLGDSALYLCASSLGTGGYEQYFGPGTRLTVT.

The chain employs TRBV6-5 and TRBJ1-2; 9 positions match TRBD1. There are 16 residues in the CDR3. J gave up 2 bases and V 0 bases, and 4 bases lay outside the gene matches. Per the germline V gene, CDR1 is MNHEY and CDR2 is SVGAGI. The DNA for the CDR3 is TGTGCCAGCAGTTACTCCTTAGGACAGGGGAACTATGGCTACACCTTC. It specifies CASSYSLGQGNYGYTF.

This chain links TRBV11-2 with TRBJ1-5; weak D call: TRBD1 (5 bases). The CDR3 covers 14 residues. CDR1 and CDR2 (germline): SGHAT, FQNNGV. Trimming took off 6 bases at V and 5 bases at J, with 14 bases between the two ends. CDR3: CASSLSQGHQPQHF. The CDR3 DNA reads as TGTGCCAGCAGTTTATCGCAGGGTCATCAGCCCCAGCATTTT.

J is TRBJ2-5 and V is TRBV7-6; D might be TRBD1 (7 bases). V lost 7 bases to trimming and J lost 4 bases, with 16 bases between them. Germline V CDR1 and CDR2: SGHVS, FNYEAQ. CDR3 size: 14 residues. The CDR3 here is CASNSGGGPETQYF. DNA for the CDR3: TGTGCCAGCAACTCAGGAGGGGGCCCAGAGACCCAGTACTTC.

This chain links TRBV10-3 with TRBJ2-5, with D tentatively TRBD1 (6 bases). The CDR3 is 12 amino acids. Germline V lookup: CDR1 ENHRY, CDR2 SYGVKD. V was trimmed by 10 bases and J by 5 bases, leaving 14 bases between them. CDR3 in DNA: TGTGCCACCAACGACAGGACCGAGACCCAGTACTTC. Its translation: CATNDRTETQYF.

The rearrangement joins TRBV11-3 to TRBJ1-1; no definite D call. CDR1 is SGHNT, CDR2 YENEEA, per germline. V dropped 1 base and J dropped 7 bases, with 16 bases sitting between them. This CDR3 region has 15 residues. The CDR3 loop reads CASSLVSPGGGEAFF. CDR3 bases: TGTGCCAGCAGCTTAGTTTCGCCGGGAGGTGGTGAAGCTTTCTTT.